The clone carrying this T cell receptor (beta chain) was seen a few times. Its antigen is not known. Clones were sequenced by immunoSEQ multiplex PCR, and TCRdb holds only the in-frame ones, with some missing. The sample has about 40,000 clones, under 70% seen once. Subsequent to a culture period of more than 9 days, CD4+ T cells were isolated. Two doses of either BNT162b2 or mRNA-1273 were given to each participant. Trimming left V 4 bases short and J 0 bases short, with 14 bases between. Germline-derived CDR1 and CDR2 are SGHRS and YFSETQ. The CDR3 loop spans 15 amino acids. This specimen comes from a study of vaccination effects on CD4 cells after COVID-19. Across the whole study: Samples were taken post-vaccine, and their median timing was 72 days after the second dose.

Regarding the study as a whole: Only a single clone (1 of 255 vaccine-induced clones in healthy vaccinees) cross-reacted with common cold coronaviruses.

The J gene is TRBJ2-7, the V gene TRBV5-1; unclear D gene. This sequence was found in a human donor who received a COVID-19 vaccine. The material sequenced was CD4+ T cells from PBMCs cultured without peptide, taken after COVID-19 vaccination. The DNA for the CDR3 is TGCGCCAGCAGCCCTGACCCATCCAGCTCCTACGAGCAGTACTTC. It is translated as CASSPDPSSSYEQYF.